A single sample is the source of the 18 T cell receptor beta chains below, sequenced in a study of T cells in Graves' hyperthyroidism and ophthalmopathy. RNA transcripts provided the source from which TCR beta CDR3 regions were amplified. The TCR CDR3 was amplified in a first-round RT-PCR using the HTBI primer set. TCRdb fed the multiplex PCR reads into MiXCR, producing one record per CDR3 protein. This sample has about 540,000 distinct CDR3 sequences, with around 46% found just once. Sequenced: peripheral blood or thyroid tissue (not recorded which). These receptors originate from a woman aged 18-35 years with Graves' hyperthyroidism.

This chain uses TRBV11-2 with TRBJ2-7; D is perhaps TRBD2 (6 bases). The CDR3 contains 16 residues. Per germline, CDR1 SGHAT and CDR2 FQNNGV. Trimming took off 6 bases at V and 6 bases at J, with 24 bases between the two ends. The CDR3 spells CASRGFRDASVTEQYF. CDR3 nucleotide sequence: TGTGCCAGCAGAGGGTTCCGGGACGCTAGCGTTACCGAGCAGTACTTC.

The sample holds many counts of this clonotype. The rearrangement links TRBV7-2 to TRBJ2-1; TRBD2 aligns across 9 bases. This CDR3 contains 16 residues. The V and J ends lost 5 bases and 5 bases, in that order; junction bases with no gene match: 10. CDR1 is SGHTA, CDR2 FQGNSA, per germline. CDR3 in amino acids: CASSPLGLAGNNEQFF. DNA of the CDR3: TGTGCCAGCAGCCCCCTAGGGCTAGCGGGAAACAATGAGCAGTTCTTC.

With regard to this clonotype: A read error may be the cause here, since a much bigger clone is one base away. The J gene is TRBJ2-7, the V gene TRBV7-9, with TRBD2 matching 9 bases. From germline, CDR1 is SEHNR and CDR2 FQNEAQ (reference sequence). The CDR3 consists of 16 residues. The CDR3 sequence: CASGLGPAGGTYEQYF. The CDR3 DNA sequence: TGTGCCAGCGGCTTAGGTCCAGCGGGAGGTACCTACGAGCAGTACTTC.

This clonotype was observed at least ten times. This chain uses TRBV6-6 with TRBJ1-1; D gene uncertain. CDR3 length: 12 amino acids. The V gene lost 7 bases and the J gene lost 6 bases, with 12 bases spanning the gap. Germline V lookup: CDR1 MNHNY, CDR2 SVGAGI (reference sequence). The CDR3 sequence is CASKPGEAEAFF. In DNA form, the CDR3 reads TGTGCCAGCAAACCTGGAGAGGCTGAAGCTTTCTTT.

CDR3 in amino acids: CASTEGIADEQYF. The CDR3 coding sequence is TGTGCCAGCACCGAGGGGATCGCCGACGAGCAGTACTTC. This rearrangement joins TRBV2 to TRBJ2-7, with D tentatively TRBD1 or TRBD2 (5 bases each). The CDR3 totals 13 residues. V was trimmed by 7 bases and J by 5 bases, leaving 15 bases between them. The germline CDR1 and CDR2 sequences are SNHLY and FYNNEI.

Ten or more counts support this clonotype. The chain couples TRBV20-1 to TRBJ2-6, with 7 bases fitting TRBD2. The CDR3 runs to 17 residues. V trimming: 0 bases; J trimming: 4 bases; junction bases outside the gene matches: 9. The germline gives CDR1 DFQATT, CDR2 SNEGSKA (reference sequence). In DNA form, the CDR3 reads TGCAGTGCTAGAGACCCGGGGGGAGGTGCAGGGGCCAACGTCCTGACTTTC. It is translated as CSARDPGGGAGANVLTF.

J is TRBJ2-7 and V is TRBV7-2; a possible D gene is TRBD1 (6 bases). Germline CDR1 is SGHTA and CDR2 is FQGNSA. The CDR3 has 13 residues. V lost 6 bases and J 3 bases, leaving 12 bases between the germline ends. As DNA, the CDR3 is TGTGCCAGCAGTGAAGAAGGGGGCTACGAGCAGTACTTC. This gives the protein CASSEEGGYEQYF.

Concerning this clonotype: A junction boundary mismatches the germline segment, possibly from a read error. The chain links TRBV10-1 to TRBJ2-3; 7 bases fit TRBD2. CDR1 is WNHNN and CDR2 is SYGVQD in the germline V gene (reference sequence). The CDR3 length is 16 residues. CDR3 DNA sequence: TGCGCCAGCACCCCGGGACTACCGAATCCCACAGATATGCAGTATTTT. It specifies CASTPGLPNPTDMQYF.

The CDR3 here is CASSGTSGRAETGELFF. The CDR3 DNA reads as TGTGCCAGCAGCGGGACTAGCGGGAGGGCCGAAACCGGGGAGCTGTTTTTT. This sequence joins TRBV11-1 and TRBJ2-2, with 16 bases lining up with TRBD2. The CDR3 is 17 residues long. Germline V gene data show CDR1 as SGHAT and CDR2 as FQDESV (reference sequence). Trimming removed 5 bases from V and 5 bases from J; junction bases left unmatched: 5.

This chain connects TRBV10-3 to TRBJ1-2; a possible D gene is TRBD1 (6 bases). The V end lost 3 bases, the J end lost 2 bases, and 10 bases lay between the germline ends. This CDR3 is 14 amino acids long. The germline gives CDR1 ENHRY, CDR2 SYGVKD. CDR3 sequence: CAISEVQGNYGYTF. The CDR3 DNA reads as TGTGCCATCAGTGAAGTGCAGGGGAACTATGGCTACACCTTC.

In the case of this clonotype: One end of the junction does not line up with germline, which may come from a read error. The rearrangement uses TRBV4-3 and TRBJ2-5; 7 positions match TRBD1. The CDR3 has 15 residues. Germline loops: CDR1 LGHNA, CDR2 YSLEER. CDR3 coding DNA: TGCGCCGGCAGCCAAGCCAGGGGGTACCAAGAGACCCAGTACTTC. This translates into CAGSQARGYQETQYF.

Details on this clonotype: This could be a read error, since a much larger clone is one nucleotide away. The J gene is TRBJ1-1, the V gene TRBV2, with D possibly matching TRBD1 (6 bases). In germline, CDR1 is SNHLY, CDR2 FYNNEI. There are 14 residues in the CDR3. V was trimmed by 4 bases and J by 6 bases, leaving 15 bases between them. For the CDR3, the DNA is TGTGCCAGCAGTGTCGGGGGGGGCGTCGCTGAAGCTTTCTTT. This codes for CASSVGGGVAEAFF.

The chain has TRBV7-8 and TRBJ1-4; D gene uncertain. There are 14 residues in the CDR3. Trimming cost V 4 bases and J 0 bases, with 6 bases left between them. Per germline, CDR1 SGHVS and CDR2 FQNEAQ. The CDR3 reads CASSSVATNEKLFF. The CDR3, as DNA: TGTGCCAGCAGCTCGGTGGCAACTAATGAAAAACTGTTTTTT.

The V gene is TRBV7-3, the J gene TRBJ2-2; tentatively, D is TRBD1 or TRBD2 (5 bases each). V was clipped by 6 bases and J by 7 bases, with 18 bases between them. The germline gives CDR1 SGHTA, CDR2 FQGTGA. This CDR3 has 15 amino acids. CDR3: CASSYLRDGDGELFF. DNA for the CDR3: TGTGCCAGCAGTTACTTGAGGGACGGTGACGGGGAGCTGTTTTTT. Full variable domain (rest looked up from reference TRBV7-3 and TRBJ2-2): GAGVSQTPSNKVTEKGKYVELRCDPISGHTALYWYRQSLGQGPEFLIYFQGTGAADDSGLPNDRFFAVRPEGSVSTLKIQRTERGDSAVYLCASSYLRDGDGELFFGEGSRLTVL.

DNA of the CDR3: TGTGCCAGCAGTTCCGAGGGCCTTGAGGGTTACAATGAGCAGTTCTTC. It codes for CASSSEGLEGYNEQFF. The chain carries TRBV13 and TRBJ2-1; TRBD2 is a possible D gene (5 bases). This CDR3 is built from 16 residues. V lost 6 bases and J lost 4, with 19 bases in between. Germline assignment: CDR1 PRHDT and CDR2 FYEKMQ (reference sequence).

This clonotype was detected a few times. The CDR3 here is CSASKGFTDTQYF. The DNA for the CDR3 is TGCAGTGCTAGTAAGGGGTTCACAGATACGCAGTATTTT. The V call is TRBV20-1, the J call TRBJ2-3, with D perhaps matching TRBD1 (5 bases). This CDR3 is built from 13 residues. V lost 3 bases and J lost 2, with 9 bases in between. The germline V gene has CDR1 DFQATT and CDR2 SNEGSKA (reference sequence).

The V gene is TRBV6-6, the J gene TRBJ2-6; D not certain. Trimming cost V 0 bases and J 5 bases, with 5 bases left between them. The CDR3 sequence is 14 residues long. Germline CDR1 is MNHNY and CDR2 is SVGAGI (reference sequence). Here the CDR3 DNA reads TGTGCCAGCAGTTACTCGAGTTGGGCCAACGTCCTGACTTTC. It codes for CASSYSSWANVLTF.

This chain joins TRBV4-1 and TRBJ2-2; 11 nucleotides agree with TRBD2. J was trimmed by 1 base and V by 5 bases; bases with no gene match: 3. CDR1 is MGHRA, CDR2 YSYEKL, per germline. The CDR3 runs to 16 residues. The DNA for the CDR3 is TGCGCCAGCAGCAAACTAGCGGGAGTGAACACCGGGGAGCTGTTTTTT. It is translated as CASSKLAGVNTGELFF.